The T cell receptor (beta chain) under discussion was sequenced for a study of regulatory T cells in long-lasting Graves disease. Study summary: It was over 5 years of antithyroid drugs, with positive TSH receptor antibodies, that meant persistent Graves' disease.

Overall study findings and caveats: Persistent disease favored TRBV28, TRBJ1-2 and TRBJ2-5. Shared public clonotypes totalled about 2,700 in persistent patients, compared with over 800 in new patients.

This CDR3 comprises 14 residues. Trimming shortened V by 7 bases and J by 3 bases, and 15 bases separated the two germline ends. Per the germline V gene, CDR1 is SQVTM and CDR2 is ANQGSEA. Arm-PCR with iRepertoire HTBI primers amplified the CDR3 regions for these TCR beta libraries. TCRdb recomputed calls from the multiplex PCR reads with MiXCR, one row per CDR3 protein. The sample includes approximately 470,000 distinct CDR3 sequences, roughly 20% of them seen just once. This clonotype was seen repeatedly, ten times or more. The antigen remains unidentified. Time point: persistent/refractory GD, antithyroid drugs over 5 years with positive TRAb. Following extraction of RNA from PBMCs, that RNA was used to make the TCR library. An endocrinology unit in Xi'an, China, supplied the patients.

The chain employs TRBV29-1 and TRBJ2-2; D might be TRBD2 (6 bases). Sequenced material: peripheral blood mononuclear cells (PBMCs), taken when the disease was refractory, from a patient treated with antithyroid drugs. The TCR comes from a female donor with Graves disease. In DNA form, the CDR3 reads TGCAGCGCAGGACATGGAGGGTACACCGGGGAGCTGTTTTTT. It encodes CSAGHGGYTGELFF.